A selection of T cell receptor beta chains follows, all from one sample in a study of cytomegalovirus exposure and HLA in healthy donors. Method: immunoSEQ multiplex PCR; TCRdb's copy keeps in-frame clones and lacks some. The sample lists 130,000 or so clones, under 85% occurring once. Sequencing used PBMCs. These receptors were obtained from a male donor in good health and CMV-seropositive. Both conserved end residues are part of each CDR3. A D gene is named only where the DNA matches it firmly. Expanded clones get a size class; other rows say once, few or many, or leave the size out.

J,V,size,D,CDR3,DNA
TRBJ2-7,TRBV28,.,TRBD1,CASSSPGQGIPGEQYF,TGTGCCAGCAGTTCTCCTGGACAGGGGATCCCGGGCGAGCAGTACTTC
TRBJ1-1,TRBV30,.,TRBD1,CASQGAFTEAFF,TGTGCCTCACAGGGGGCATTTACTGAAGCTTTCTTT
TRBJ2-7,TRBV4-2,.,.,CASSHPSSEQYF,TGTGCCAGCAGCCATCCCTCGAGCGAGCAGTACTTC
TRBJ2-3,TRBV7-2,.,TRBD2,CASSRSGATDTQYF,TGTGCCAGCAGCCGTAGCGGGGCCACAGATACGCAGTATTTT
TRBJ2-5,TRBV5-4,.,.,CASSLRRGAGETQYF,TGTGCCAGCAGCTTGCGACGGGGGGCTGGAGAGACCCAGTACTTC
TRBJ1-3,TRBV9,.,TRBD1,CASSPRGQDSGNTIYF,TGTGCCAGCAGCCCCCGCGGACAGGACTCTGGAAACACCATATATTTT
TRBJ2-5,TRBV28,.,TRBD2,CASSPMTSWETQYF,TGTGCCAGCAGTCCAATGACTAGCTGGGAGACCCAGTACTTC
TRBJ2-1,TRBV5-1,.,TRBD2,CASSLTSPTHNEQFF,TGCGCCAGCAGCCTGACTAGCCCGACGCACAATGAGCAGTTCTTC
TRBJ2-2,TRBV6-6,.,TRBD2,CASSSRTSGSGGELFF,TGTGCCAGCAGTTCCAGGACTAGCGGCTCGGGCGGGGAGCTGTTTTTT
TRBJ1-5,TRBV28,.,.,CASIPGRRNHQPQHF,TGTGCCAGCATCCCTGGACGGAGGAACCATCAGCCCCAGCATTTT
TRBJ2-2,TRBV19,.,TRBD2,CASSIDPRGLAGITGELFF,TGTGCCAGTAGTATAGACCCCCGGGGACTAGCGGGGATCACCGGGGAGCTGTTTTTT
TRBJ1-1,TRBV6-1,.,.,CASSKTAGPYTEAFF,TGTGCCAGCAGCAAAACGGCGGGGCCATACACTGAAGCTTTCTTT
TRBJ1-4,TRBV4-1,.,TRBD1,CASSQTGTGNNEKLFF,TGCGCCAGCAGCCAAACCGGGACAGGGAATAATGAAAAACTGTTTTTT
TRBJ2-7,TRBV29-1,.,.,CSALAMGYEQYF,TGCAGCGCCCTAGCTATGGGCTACGAGCAGTACTTC
TRBJ1-3,TRBV2,few,TRBD1,CASRDRGDTIYF,TGTGCCAGCAGGGACAGGGGAGACACCATATATTTT
TRBJ2-7,TRBV29-1,.,TRBD1,CSVMDRGLAYEQYF,TGCAGCGTGATGGACAGGGGGCTTGCCTACGAGCAGTACTTC
TRBJ1-2,TRBV19,.,TRBD1,CASSIRSAGGSYGYTF,TGTGCCAGTAGTATAAGATCTGCAGGGGGTAGCTATGGCTACACCTTC
TRBJ2-2,TRBV4-2,.,TRBD2,CASSPSGRAADTGELFF,TGTGCCAGCAGCCCTAGCGGGAGGGCGGCGGACACCGGGGAGCTGTTTTTT
TRBJ1-5,TRBV6-1,.,.,CASSGQPNQPQHF,TGTGCCAGCAGCGGACAGCCTAATCAACCCCAGCATTTT
TRBJ1-4,TRBV5-8,.,TRBD1,CASSLARTGINEKLFF,TGTGCCAGCAGCTTGGCCCGGACAGGCATTAATGAAAAACTGTTTTTT
TRBJ2-1,TRBV7-2,.,TRBD2,CASSFSQRDYNEQFF,TGTGCCAGCAGCTTCAGCCAGCGGGACTACAATGAGCAGTTCTTC
TRBJ2-2,TRBV7-9,few,TRBD1,CASSSDGTGAGELFF,TGTGCCAGCAGCTCGGACGGGACAGGGGCCGGGGAGCTGTTTTTT
TRBJ2-2,TRBV5-1,once,.,CASSGQFQNTGELFF,TGCGCCAGTAGTGGGCAGTTTCAGAACACCGGGGAGCTGTTTTTT
TRBJ2-5,TRBV5-6,.,.,CASSLGSRAWETQYF,TGTGCCAGCAGCCTGGGCTCGCGAGCGTGGGAGACCCAGTACTTC
TRBJ1-5,TRBV6-5,.,.,CASSRTAYSNQPQHF,TGTGCCAGCAGCCGGACAGCTTATAGCAATCAGCCCCAGCATTTT
TRBJ2-1,TRBV7-2,.,.,CASSATWSGQTRGNEQFF,TGTGCCAGCAGCGCCACGTGGAGCGGCCAAACACGAGGCAATGAGCAGTTCTTC
TRBJ1-2,TRBV29-1,.,TRBD1,CSVQSTGGMDYGYTF,TGCAGCGTGCAATCTACAGGGGGCATGGACTATGGCTACACCTTC
TRBJ2-2,TRBV19,.,.,CASNVPRGAVGELFF,TGTGCCAGTAATGTGCCCCGCGGGGCGGTCGGGGAGCTGTTTTTT
TRBJ1-3,TRBV11-3,.,.,CASSLATGAIYF,TGTGCCAGCAGCTTAGCAACAGGAGCCATATATTTT
TRBJ1-2,TRBV7-3,.,TRBD1,CASSPGGQTYGYTF,TGTGCCAGCAGCCCAGGGGGACAGACCTATGGCTACACCTTC
TRBJ1-2,TRBV15,.,TRBD1,CATSKLDRGSDYGYTF,TGTGCCACCAGCAAGCTGGACAGGGGATCGGACTATGGCTACACCTTC